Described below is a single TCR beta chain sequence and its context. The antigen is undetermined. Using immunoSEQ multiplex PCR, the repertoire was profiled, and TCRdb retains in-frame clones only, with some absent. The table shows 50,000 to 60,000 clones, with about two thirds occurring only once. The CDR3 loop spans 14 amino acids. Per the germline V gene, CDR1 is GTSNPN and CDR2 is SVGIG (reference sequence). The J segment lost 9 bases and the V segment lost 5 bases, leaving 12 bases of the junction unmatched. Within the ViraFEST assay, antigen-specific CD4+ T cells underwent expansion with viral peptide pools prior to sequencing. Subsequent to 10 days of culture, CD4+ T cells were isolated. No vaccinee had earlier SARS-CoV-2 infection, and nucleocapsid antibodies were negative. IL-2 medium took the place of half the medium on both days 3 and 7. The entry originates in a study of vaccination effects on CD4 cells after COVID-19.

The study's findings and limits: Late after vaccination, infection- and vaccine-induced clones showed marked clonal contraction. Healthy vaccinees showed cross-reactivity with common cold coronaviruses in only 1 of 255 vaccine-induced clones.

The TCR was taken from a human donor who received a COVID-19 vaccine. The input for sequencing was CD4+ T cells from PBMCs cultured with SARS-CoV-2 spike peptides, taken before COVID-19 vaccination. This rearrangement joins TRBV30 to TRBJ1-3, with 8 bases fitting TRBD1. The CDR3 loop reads CAWEMPDREGTIYF. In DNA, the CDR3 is TGTGCCTGGGAAATGCCGGACAGGGAGGGCACCATATATTTT.